A selection of T cell receptor beta chains follows, all from one sample in a study of CD8 T cells in ankylosing spondylitis. TCRdb recomputed calls from the 5' RACE reads with MiXCR, one row per CDR3 protein. The sample comprises about 700,000 distinct CDR3 sequences, under 20% of which are singletons, and under 20% rests with the top ten. Sequenced input: blood, either unsorted or a sorted T cell fraction (not recorded which). These TCRs come from a male donor with ankylosing spondylitis. CDR3s include the opening cysteine and the closing phenylalanine or tryptophan. Each record gives: J gene, V gene, clone size, D gene, CDR3 protein, CDR3 DNA. The D gene is left open where the match is weak. A clone size is listed for some rows: how often the clone was seen (once, few, many), or a class if it is expanded.

j_gene: TRBJ1-6; v_gene: TRBV12-3/TRBV12-4; abundance: .; d_gene: TRBD1; CDR3aa: CASSLGGTGPHSPLHF; CDR3nt: TGTGCCAGCAGTTTAGGTGGGACAGGCCCCCATTCACCCCTCCACTTT
j_gene: TRBJ2-1; v_gene: TRBV3-1; abundance: few; d_gene: .; CDR3aa: CASTPGTLSYNEQFF; CDR3nt: TGTGCCAGCACCCCCGGGACTCTCTCCTACAATGAGCAGTTCTTC
j_gene: TRBJ1-1; v_gene: TRBV4-1; abundance: few; d_gene: .; CDR3aa: CASSQDMDDKNTEAFF; CDR3nt: TGCGCCAGCAGCCAAGATATGGACGACAAGAACACTGAAGCTTTCTTT
j_gene: TRBJ1-1; v_gene: TRBV3-1; abundance: .; d_gene: TRBD1; CDR3aa: CASSQGITGVWGTEAFF; CDR3nt: TGTGCCAGCAGCCAAGGCATTACAGGGGTTTGGGGCACTGAAGCTTTCTTT
j_gene: TRBJ2-5; v_gene: TRBV25-1; abundance: few; d_gene: TRBD2; CDR3aa: CASSEEGGRGETQYF; CDR3nt: TGTGCCAGCAGTGAGGAGGGCGGGAGAGGAGAGACCCAGTACTTC
j_gene: TRBJ2-7; v_gene: TRBV10-3; abundance: .; d_gene: TRBD2; CDR3aa: CAISPLGGSSYEQYF; CDR3nt: TGTGCCATCAGTCCTCTGGGGGGGAGCTCCTACGAGCAGTACTTC
j_gene: TRBJ1-2; v_gene: TRBV7-9; abundance: few; d_gene: .; CDR3aa: CASSLNSEPVYGYTF; CDR3nt: TGTGCCAGCAGCTTAAATTCAGAGCCGGTCTATGGCTACACCTTC
j_gene: TRBJ2-3; v_gene: TRBV29-1; abundance: .; d_gene: TRBD2; CDR3aa: CSVEDPPGGITDTQYF; CDR3nt: TGCAGCGTTGAAGACCCCCCGGGGGGTATCACAGATACGCAGTATTTT
j_gene: TRBJ1-1; v_gene: TRBV6-5; abundance: .; d_gene: TRBD1; CDR3aa: CASSQDRERAFF; CDR3nt: TGTGCCAGCAGTCAGGACAGGGAGAGAGCTTTCTTT
j_gene: TRBJ2-2; v_gene: TRBV12-3/TRBV12-4; abundance: .; d_gene: TRBD1; CDR3aa: CASSPTGKVYGELFF; CDR3nt: TGTGCCAGCAGTCCGACAGGGAAGGTGTACGGGGAGCTGTTTTTT
j_gene: TRBJ2-3; v_gene: TRBV6-2/TRBV6-3; abundance: few; d_gene: TRBD2; CDR3aa: CASSYAGVPMDTQYF; CDR3nt: TGTGCCAGCAGTTACGCGGGGGTCCCCATGGATACGCAGTATTTT
j_gene: TRBJ1-5; v_gene: TRBV4-1; abundance: .; d_gene: .; CDR3aa: CASSQLNTGFQPQHF; CDR3nt: TGCGCCAGCAGCCAGCTAAACACAGGGTTCCAGCCCCAGCATTTT
j_gene: TRBJ1-3; v_gene: TRBV28; abundance: .; d_gene: TRBD1; CDR3aa: CASSLLGTGERNTIYF; CDR3nt: TGTGCCAGCAGTTTATTAGGGACAGGGGAAAGAAACACCATATATTTT
j_gene: TRBJ1-4; v_gene: TRBV6-1; abundance: .; d_gene: .; CDR3aa: CASSEELSGTREKLFF; CDR3nt: TGTGCCAGCAGTGAAGAACTATCTGGGACGCGTGAAAAACTGTTTTTT
j_gene: TRBJ1-2; v_gene: TRBV29-1; abundance: few; d_gene: .; CDR3aa: CSVESHRVINYGYTF; CDR3nt: TGCAGCGTTGAATCCCACAGGGTCATTAACTATGGCTACACCTTC
j_gene: TRBJ2-3; v_gene: TRBV7-2; abundance: .; d_gene: .; CDR3aa: CASSFKGTQYF; CDR3nt: TGTGCCAGCAGCTTTAAGGGGACGCAGTATTTT
j_gene: TRBJ2-1; v_gene: TRBV12-3/TRBV12-4; abundance: .; d_gene: .; CDR3aa: CASSFPGTNLGNEQFF; CDR3nt: TGTGCCAGCAGTTTTCCCGGGACCAATTTGGGTAATGAGCAGTTCTTC
j_gene: TRBJ2-7; v_gene: TRBV11-2; abundance: few; d_gene: TRBD2; CDR3aa: CASSSTPGGGALYEQYF; CDR3nt: TGTGCCAGCAGCTCGACCCCTGGCGGGGGGGCCCTTTACGAGCAGTACTTC
j_gene: TRBJ2-1; v_gene: TRBV5-6; abundance: few; d_gene: .; CDR3aa: CASSLASVEGFF; CDR3nt: TGTGCCAGCAGCTTGGCCAGCGTAGAGGGGTTCTTC
j_gene: TRBJ2-7; v_gene: TRBV21-1; abundance: .; d_gene: .; CDR3aa: CASSKGAGGIHEQYF; CDR3nt: TGTGCCAGCAGCAAAGGGGCGGGAGGGATCCACGAGCAGTACTTC
j_gene: TRBJ2-2; v_gene: TRBV20-1; abundance: few; d_gene: TRBD2; CDR3aa: CSAYSGASGELFF; CDR3nt: TGCAGTGCTTATAGCGGGGCCAGCGGGGAGCTGTTTTTT
j_gene: TRBJ2-7; v_gene: TRBV12-3/TRBV12-4; abundance: few; d_gene: TRBD1; CDR3aa: CATDRPPTGANYEQYF; CDR3nt: TGTGCCACCGATCGACCCCCGACAGGGGCAAATTACGAGCAGTACTTC
j_gene: TRBJ1-5; v_gene: TRBV4-2; abundance: .; d_gene: .; CDR3aa: CASSQERYGSPQHF; CDR3nt: TGTGCCAGCAGCCAAGAAAGGTATGGATCGCCCCAGCATTTT
j_gene: TRBJ1-1; v_gene: TRBV5-1; abundance: few; d_gene: .; CDR3aa: CASSLYSVNTEAFF; CDR3nt: TGCGCCAGCAGCTTGTATTCGGTAAACACTGAAGCTTTCTTT
j_gene: TRBJ1-1; v_gene: TRBV5-4; abundance: .; d_gene: TRBD1; CDR3aa: CASSPDRASPEAFF; CDR3nt: TGTGCCAGCAGCCCGGACAGGGCTTCCCCTGAAGCTTTCTTT
j_gene: TRBJ2-1; v_gene: TRBV7-9; abundance: .; d_gene: .; CDR3aa: CASSPGEGLQYNEQFF; CDR3nt: TGTGCCAGCAGCCCCGGCGAGGGACTTCAGTACAATGAGCAGTTCTTC
j_gene: TRBJ1-5; v_gene: TRBV28; abundance: .; d_gene: TRBD1; CDR3aa: CASSAGGASNQPQHF; CDR3nt: TGTGCCAGCAGTGCAGGGGGCGCGAGCAATCAGCCCCAGCATTTT
j_gene: TRBJ2-1; v_gene: TRBV15; abundance: few; d_gene: .; CDR3aa: CATSRDLPGEQFF; CDR3nt: TGTGCCACCAGCAGAGACCTCCCTGGTGAGCAGTTCTTC
j_gene: TRBJ1-4; v_gene: TRBV4-2; abundance: .; d_gene: .; CDR3aa: CASSKGTNEKLFF; CDR3nt: TGTGCCAGCAGTAAAGGGACTAATGAAAAACTGTTTTTT
j_gene: TRBJ2-7; v_gene: TRBV18; abundance: .; d_gene: TRBD1; CDR3aa: CASSSIGQAYEQYF; CDR3nt: TGTGCCAGCTCATCGATCGGACAGGCCTACGAGCAGTACTTC
j_gene: TRBJ2-1; v_gene: TRBV20-1; abundance: .; d_gene: TRBD2; CDR3aa: CSARGQLAGSYNEQFF; CDR3nt: TGCAGTGCTAGAGGGCAACTAGCGGGGTCCTACAATGAGCAGTTCTTC
j_gene: TRBJ1-2; v_gene: TRBV29-1; abundance: .; d_gene: .; CDR3aa: CSVDRVIGVGYTF; CDR3nt: TGCAGCGTTGACAGGGTAATTGGGGTCGGCTACACCTTC
j_gene: TRBJ2-1; v_gene: TRBV6-1; abundance: few; d_gene: TRBD2; CDR3aa: CASSSQTSAYSYNEQFF; CDR3nt: TGTGCCAGCAGTAGCCAAACTAGCGCCTACTCCTACAATGAGCAGTTCTTC
j_gene: TRBJ2-1; v_gene: TRBV5-1; abundance: few; d_gene: TRBD1; CDR3aa: CASSPDRVGYNEQFF; CDR3nt: TGCGCCAGCAGCCCGGACAGGGTGGGCTACAATGAGCAGTTCTTC
j_gene: TRBJ2-2; v_gene: TRBV7-9; abundance: .; d_gene: .; CDR3aa: CASSPPGARDGELFF; CDR3nt: TGTGCCAGCAGCCCCCCGGGGGCGCGGGACGGGGAGCTGTTTTTT
j_gene: TRBJ1-1; v_gene: TRBV6-1; abundance: .; d_gene: TRBD1; CDR3aa: CASRTGFGTEAFF; CDR3nt: TGTGCCAGCAGGACAGGGTTTGGCACTGAAGCTTTCTTT
j_gene: TRBJ1-4; v_gene: TRBV5-1; abundance: many; d_gene: .; CDR3aa: CASSYGTENEKLFF; CDR3nt: TGCGCCAGCAGCTACGGGACGGAGAATGAAAAACTGTTTTTT
j_gene: TRBJ1-1; v_gene: TRBV24-1; abundance: .; d_gene: TRBD1; CDR3aa: CATRKTGSTEAFF; CDR3nt: TGTGCCACCAGAAAGACAGGGTCCACTGAAGCTTTCTTT
j_gene: TRBJ2-1; v_gene: TRBV5-1; abundance: .; d_gene: TRBD1; CDR3aa: CASSSGQVVSYNEQFF; CDR3nt: TGCGCCAGCAGCTCGGGACAGGTGGTCTCCTACAATGAGCAGTTCTTC
j_gene: TRBJ2-3; v_gene: TRBV12-3/TRBV12-4; abundance: .; d_gene: .; CDR3aa: CASSVRLTDTQYF; CDR3nt: TGTGCCAGCAGTGTACGTCTCACAGATACGCAGTATTTT
j_gene: TRBJ2-7; v_gene: TRBV4-2; abundance: few; d_gene: .; CDR3aa: CASSQDWERALSYEQYF; CDR3nt: TGTGCCAGCAGCCAAGATTGGGAGCGGGCCCTATCCTACGAGCAGTACTTC
j_gene: TRBJ2-7; v_gene: TRBV4-1; abundance: many; d_gene: .; CDR3aa: CASSQDGYEQYF; CDR3nt: TGCGCCAGCAGCCAAGACGGATACGAGCAGTACTTC
j_gene: TRBJ1-2; v_gene: TRBV12-3/TRBV12-4; abundance: .; d_gene: TRBD1; CDR3aa: CASSLFGSGGLENYGYTF; CDR3nt: TGTGCCAGCAGTTTATTTGGGTCAGGGGGCTTGGAGAACTATGGCTACACCTTC
j_gene: TRBJ1-1; v_gene: TRBV12-3/TRBV12-4; abundance: .; d_gene: .; CDR3aa: CASSLTTGIRSEAFF; CDR3nt: TGTGCCAGCAGTCTAACGACAGGCATCAGAAGTGAAGCTTTCTTT
j_gene: TRBJ2-1; v_gene: TRBV7-3; abundance: .; d_gene: .; CDR3aa: CASSKAVAAYNEQFF; CDR3nt: TGTGCCAGCAGCAAAGCGGTAGCGGCATACAATGAGCAGTTCTTC
j_gene: TRBJ2-7; v_gene: TRBV12-3/TRBV12-4; abundance: .; d_gene: TRBD1; CDR3aa: CASSNRGTYEQYF; CDR3nt: TGTGCCAGCAGTAACAGGGGGACCTACGAGCAGTACTTC